One sample yielded the 19 T cell receptor beta chains listed below, sequenced in a study of blood T cell repertoires in COVID-19. Clones were read by immunoSEQ multiplex PCR, and TCRdb kept only the in-frame ones, dropping some. Counted here are around 220,000 clones, approximately 85% occurring once; the ten biggest clones make up around 8%. What was sequenced was peripheral blood. The receptors were sampled from a woman older than 75 with COVID-19, enrolled during active disease.

In this sample, this clone turned up a few times. This sequence joins TRBV16 and TRBJ2-7; maybe TRBD2 (5 bases). The CDR3 is 14 amino acids. V was cut by 4 bases and J by 5 bases, with 15 bases left in between. Germline V gene sequence: CDR1 KGHSY, CDR2 FQNENV. The DNA for the CDR3 is TGTGCCAGCAGCCTCCGGACTTGGAGCGACGAGCAGTACTTC. It encodes CASSLRTWSDEQYF.

This clone was detected only a few times. V gene TRBV5-5 combines with J gene TRBJ1-4; D is unclear. CDR3 length: 15 residues. CDR1 is SGHKS and CDR2 is YYEKEE in the germline V gene (reference sequence). V was shortened by 0 bases and J by 0 bases, with 6 bases between the two germline ends. The CDR3 loop is CASSLEAATNEKLFF. The DNA of the CDR3 is TGTGCCAGCAGCTTGGAGGCGGCAACTAATGAAAAACTGTTTTTT. The whole variable domain, remainder taken from reference TRBV5-5 and TRBJ1-4, is DAGVTQSPTHLIKTRGQQVTLRCSPISGHKSVSWYQQVLGQGPQFIFQYYEKEERGRGNFPDRFSARQFPNYSSELNVNALLLGDSALYLCASSLEAATNEKLFFGSGTQLSVL.

The chain recombines TRBV2 with TRBJ2-7, with TRBD2 identical over 11 bases. The CDR3 is 17 residues long. Germline CDR1 is SNHLY and CDR2 is FYNNEI. Trimming cost V 1 base and J 5 bases; bases outside gene matches: 10. CDR3 DNA: TGTGCCAGCAGTGAAGGCGGGAGACTAGCGGGGTATAACGAGCAGTACTTC. Residues: CASSEGGRLAGYNEQYF. The full variable domain, in which reference TRBV2 and TRBJ2-7 provide the parts outside the CDR3, is EPEVTQTPSHQVTQMGQEVILRCVPISNHLYFYWYRQILGQKVEFLVSFYNNEISEKSEIFDDQFSVERPDGSNFTLKIRSTKLEDSAMYFCASSEGGRLAGYNEQYFGPGTRLTVT.

CDR3 nucleotides: TGTGCCACCAGCAGCGGACAGGCGATCACCGGGGAGCTGTTTTTT. Translation: CATSSGQAITGELFF. The chain has TRBV15 and TRBJ2-2; 7 nucleotides line up with TRBD1. The V segment lost 3 bases and the J segment 4 bases; nucleotides outside the gene matches: 5. The length of the CDR3 is 15 residues. In germline, CDR1 is LNHNV, CDR2 YYDKDF (reference sequence).

The CDR3 DNA follows: TGTGCCAGCAGTTTCACCGACAGACCAGCCTACGAGCAGTACTTC. As protein: CASSFTDRPAYEQYF. The rearrangement links TRBV27 to TRBJ2-7; a possible D gene is TRBD1 (5 bases). There are 15 residues in the CDR3. V lost 3 bases and J 2 bases, leaving 14 bases between the germline ends. From germline, CDR1 is MNHEY and CDR2 SMNVEV (reference sequence).

The chain is built from TRBV27 and TRBJ2-1, with D unresolved. V was cut by 5 bases and J by 0 bases, with 11 bases left in between. Germline lookup yields CDR1 MNHEY and CDR2 SMNVEV (reference sequence). The CDR3 totals 15 residues. CDR3: CASSITRSSYNEQFF. CDR3 nucleotide sequence: TGTGCCAGCAGTATCACACGGAGCTCCTACAATGAGCAGTTCTTC.

The rearrangement links TRBV6-1 to TRBJ1-1; TRBD1 agrees at 8 bases. This CDR3 contains 16 residues. Germline CDR1 and CDR2: MNHNS and SASEGT. Trimming cost V 4 bases and J 4 bases; bases outside gene matches: 11. CDR3 nucleotide sequence: TGTGCCAGCAGTGGCCAAAGGACAGGGCTGGTCACTGAAGCTTTCTTT. Translating it yields CASSGQRTGLVTEAFF.

This clone was picked up a small number of times. V gene TRBV3-1 (or the pseudogene TRBV3-2) combines with J gene TRBJ2-5, with 14 bases identical to TRBD2. J lost 5 bases, V lost 6 bases, and 17 bases had no gene match. CDR1 and CDR2 (germline): LGHDT, YNNKEL (reference sequence). This CDR3 is 19 amino acids long. The CDR3 spells CASRLGARLAGGQGETQYF. The CDR3 region has the DNA TGTGCCAGCAGGCTAGGGGCTCGACTAGCGGGAGGGCAGGGGGAGACCCAGTACTTC.

The CDR3 sequence: CASSSDRSYEQYF. The CDR3 coding sequence is TGTGCCAGCAGCTCGGACAGGTCCTACGAGCAGTACTTC. The chain recombines TRBV11-2 with TRBJ2-7; 7 bases line up with TRBD1. Per germline, CDR1 SGHAT and CDR2 FQNNGV. The J segment lost 1 base and the V segment lost 4 bases, leaving 1 base of the junction unmatched. This CDR3 has 13 amino acids.

The J gene is TRBJ1-2, the V gene TRBV11-2; 12 positions agree with TRBD1. Germline loops: CDR1 SGHAT, CDR2 FQNNGV. CDR3 length: 17 amino acids. Trimming took 1 base from V and 0 from J; bases not matched to a gene: 3. The CDR3 region has the DNA TGTGCCAGCAGCTTAGGGGACAGGGGGCCGACTAACTATGGCTACACCTTC. The encoded protein is CASSLGDRGPTNYGYTF.

This clone was observed a handful of times. The rearrangement uses TRBV5-8 and TRBJ1-1; 8 positions match TRBD1. The trim removed 4 bases at V and 3 bases at J, leaving 8 bases unmatched. Looked up from germline, CDR1 is SGHTS and CDR2 is YDEGEE. The CDR3 is 15 amino acids. In DNA form, the CDR3 reads TGTGCCAGCAGCCTAGACAGGGGTTGGGACACTGAAGCTTTCTTT. Encoded protein: CASSLDRGWDTEAFF.

The V and J genes are TRBV5-1 and TRBJ1-1, with a tentative D call TRBD1 (5 bases). V lost 5 bases and J lost 1, with 9 bases in between. The CDR3 is made up of 13 amino acids. CDR1 and CDR2 (germline): SGHRS, YFSETQ. The CDR3 reads CASRDQGNTEAFF. CDR3 nucleotide sequence: TGCGCCAGCAGAGACCAGGGGAACACTGAAGCTTTCTTT. Full variable domain (outside the CDR3, taken from reference TRBV5-1 and TRBJ1-1): KAGVTQTPRYLIKTRGQQVTLSCSPISGHRSVSWYQQTPGQGLQFLFEYFSETQRNKGNFPGRFSGRQFSNSRSEMNVSTLELGDSALYLCASRDQGNTEAFFGQGTRLTVV.

V and J are TRBV4-1 and TRBJ1-5; no reliable D call. V lost 2 bases to trimming and J lost 4 bases, with 9 bases between them. CDR1 is MGHRA and CDR2 is YSYEKL in the germline V gene. CDR3 length equals 14 residues. The CDR3 region is CASSQLTRNQPQHF. CDR3 nucleotides: TGCGCCAGCAGCCAATTGACACGAAATCAGCCCCAGCATTTT.

J is TRBJ2-1 and V is TRBV4-1, with TRBD1 matching 7 bases. CDR3 length equals 16 residues. The V gene end was trimmed by 6 bases and the J gene end by 2 bases; junction bases not matched to a gene: 10. In germline, CDR1 is MGHRA, CDR2 YSYEKL. As DNA, the CDR3 is TGCGCCAGCAGGGAAGTGAGCAGGGGGACCTACAATGAGCAGTTCTTC. Its translation: CASREVSRGTYNEQFF.

The V gene is TRBV27, the J gene TRBJ1-1; maybe TRBD1 (5 bases). This CDR3 has 15 residues. Germline V lookup: CDR1 MNHEY, CDR2 SMNVEV (reference sequence). The V and J ends lost 3 bases and 1 base respectively, with 12 bases between them. CDR3 DNA: TGTGCCAGCAGTTTTGACAAAAGGGGGAACACTGAAGCTTTCTTT. This translates into CASSFDKRGNTEAFF.

This clone was observed a single time. The rearrangement links TRBV7-9 to TRBJ1-1; D might be TRBD1 (5 bases). This CDR3 contains 17 residues. Trimming cost V 4 bases and J 1 base, with 19 bases left between them. Looked up from germline, CDR1 is SEHNR and CDR2 is FQNEAQ (reference sequence). DNA of the CDR3: TGTGCCAGCAGCTCCACGAAGGACACAGGAGCGAACACTGAAGCTTTCTTT. This sequence encodes CASSSTKDTGANTEAFF.

The chain combines TRBV18 with TRBJ2-4; 9 bases align to TRBD2. The CDR3 is made up of 18 amino acids. The J segment lost 0 bases and the V segment lost 3 bases, leaving 9 bases of the junction unmatched. Germline loops: CDR1 KGHSH, CDR2 LQKENI. The CDR3 DNA reads TGTGCCAGCTCACCCTTAGCGGGAGAGAGGGTAGCCAAAAACATTCAGTACTTC. This sequence encodes CASSPLAGERVAKNIQYF.

This clone was seen a few times. The gene calls are TRBV15 and TRBJ2-7; 10 bases are shared with TRBD1. The CDR3 is made up of 14 amino acids. The V segment lost 3 bases and the J segment 3 bases; nucleotides outside the gene matches: 2. CDR1 LNHNV and CDR2 YYDKDF come from the germline V gene (reference sequence). CDR3 nucleotide sequence: TGTGCCACCAGCAGGGGGACAGGGGACTACGAGCAGTACTTC. Translating it yields CATSRGTGDYEQYF.

This clone was recorded only once. Other DNA sequences from this sample encode an identical CDR3 as well. V is TRBV30 and J is TRBJ1-2; a possible D gene is TRBD1 (6 bases). Germline CDR1 GTSNPN, CDR2 SVGIG (reference sequence). Trimming removed 0 bases from V and 4 bases from J, with 9 bases in between. The length of the CDR3 is 13 residues. CDR3 region: CAWSVAGAYGYTF. The CDR3 DNA is TGTGCCTGGAGTGTGGCAGGGGCCTATGGCTACACCTTC.